Reported below is one T cell receptor (beta chain). Antigen specificity is unknown. These data originate in a study of T-cell reconstitution after alpha-beta-depleted transplantation in children. Study-level results: From surviving recipient T cells and thymic progenitors came the high day-60 TCRbeta diversity observed in some patients. At the one-year point after transplant, T-cell counts and TCRbeta diversity were found to come mostly from T cells that had been newly produced. Reportedly, only several hundred clones from non-depleted graft cells drove alpha-beta T-cell counts at about two months.

As it was prepared, the TCRbeta library received unique molecular identifiers. TCRdb processed the PCR reads anew with MiXCR; each CDR3 protein has one entry. Of 750,000 to 950,000 distinct CDR3 sequences detected, about 16% appear once; the ten largest clones hold under 6%. The TCR comes from a male patient younger than 18 who had a stem cell transplant for acute lymphoblastic leukemia, so the T cells may come from the graft donor. The sample was PBMCs, mostly from graft donor cells, taken 360 days after TCRalphabeta/CD19-depleted stem cell transplant.

CDR3 nucleotide sequence: TGTGCCAGCAGCCAAGATTTGAGGGGAACGCGCTACACCTTC. This sequence encodes CASSQDLRGTRYTF. The rearrangement links TRBV3-1 to TRBJ1-2; a weak D match, TRBD1 (5 bases). The CDR3 sequence is 14 residues long. Germline V gene data show CDR1 as LGHDT and CDR2 as YNNKEL (reference sequence). Trimming cost V 0 bases and J 9 bases, with 14 bases left between them.